Listed below are T cell receptor beta chains from one sample, sequenced in a study of CXCR3-negative and CXCR3-positive naive CD8 T cells. TCRdb reanalyzed the 5' RACE reads and collapses them to one entry per CDR3 protein, without DNA. The sample's table shows around 160,000 distinct CDR3 sequences. Sequencing used naive CXCR3+ CD8+ T cells from blood. Source of these receptors: a human donor in good health. Some clones in this sample may be carry-over from other donors' samples. Both conserved end residues are part of each CDR3.

j_call v_call cdr3_aa
TRBJ2-1 TRBV29-1 CSVLERNYNEQFF
TRBJ2-7 TRBV5-1 CASSSPEDRAYEQYF
TRBJ2-7 TRBV16 CASSPTGFIVPYEQYF
TRBJ1-4 TRBV29-1 CSVEVQDENEKLFF
TRBJ2-3 TRBV12-3/TRBV12-4 CASSLPVGVGRTDTQYF
TRBJ2-5 TRBV6-5 CASSLHTGGEETQYF
TRBJ1-2 TRBV6-1 CASSEPGSYGYTF
TRBJ2-1 TRBV25-1 CASSEGLSNEQFF
TRBJ1-1 TRBV20-1 CSARELLAGNTEAFF
TRBJ2-7 TRBV18 CASSPREQTPGYEQYF
TRBJ2-1 TRBV5-6 CASSSLGLAGEGNEQFF
TRBJ2-7 TRBV20-1 CSGRLAGSYEQYF
TRBJ2-1 TRBV29-1 CSVELVGNEQFF
TRBJ2-1 TRBV13 CASIAGKYNEQFF
TRBJ2-7 TRBV6-2/TRBV6-3 CASTTGTRLYEQYF
TRBJ2-7 TRBV28 CASNLGGYEQYF
TRBJ1-5 TRBV6-5 CASSMTDDQPQHF
TRBJ2-7 TRBV5-1 CASSLDGTDFYEQYF
TRBJ2-1 TRBV20-1 CSAITGTAVYNEQFF
TRBJ1-1 TRBV6-1 CASSTSGGEAFF
TRBJ2-2 TRBV10-3 CAIRWQDTGELFF
TRBJ1-4 TRBV27 CASSLGLMGEKLFF
TRBJ2-7 TRBV11-2 CASSVDSGNYEQYF
TRBJ2-7 TRBV5-4 CASSFEGSGYEQYF
TRBJ1-5 TRBV28 CASSSMAGNQPQHF
TRBJ1-6 TRBV5-1 CASSLDRQGSWVSSYNSPLHF
TRBJ1-6 TRBV20-1 CSAQQGAEGSPLHF
TRBJ2-3 TRBV7-9 CASSFQSGGAADTQYF
TRBJ2-5 TRBV4-1 CASTEGSSRGDSSLYF
TRBJ2-3 TRBV5-5 CASSPGGSGEADTQYF
TRBJ1-2 TRBV4-3 CASSQRQGDGYTF
TRBJ1-1 TRBV5-1 CASSLEGQGALNTEAFF
TRBJ2-1 TRBV5-1 CASSLNRDSYNEQFF
TRBJ1-5 TRBV7-9 CASSPGQGGQPQHF
TRBJ2-5 TRBV7-6 CASSLDGGLQETKYF
TRBJ2-1 TRBV7-3 CASSHTSYNEQFF
TRBJ2-3 TRBV4-1 CASSQDGLAGLADTQYF
TRBJ2-1 TRBV4-1 CASSQEVSTGYNEQFF
TRBJ2-7 TRBV6-2/TRBV6-3 CASSGNYEQYF
TRBJ2-1 TRBV7-9 CASSLDEGPNTDEQFF
TRBJ2-2 TRBV30 CAWTRQGNTGELFF
TRBJ2-2 TRBV12-3/TRBV12-4 CASSPTPAGELFF